This entry lists 32 T cell receptor beta chains sequenced from one sample in a study of identical twins. TCRdb fed the 5' RACE reads into MiXCR, producing one record per CDR3 protein. The sample lists more than 1.5 million distinct CDR3 sequences, under 35% seen once, with 0.25% to 0.3% in the top ten. The specimen was cord blood. These receptors all stem from a newborn girl in good health.

The count of this clonotype is one. The J gene is TRBJ2-2, the V gene TRBV23-1, with D possibly matching TRBD1 (5 bases). TRBV23-1 is an ORF; its function is uncertain. Trimming pared 1 base from V and 2 bases from J, leaving 5 bases between. The CDR3 spans 14 residues. The CDR3 DNA reads as TGCGCCAGCAGTCAATGGACAAACACCGGGGAGCTGTTTTTT. Protein product: CASSQWTNTGELFF.

This clonotype was seen only a few times. The chain is built from TRBV7-9 and TRBJ2-4; 7 positions match TRBD1. The DNA end lines up better with TRBJ2-7; the J call may be wrong. This CDR3 contains 13 residues. Germline assignment: CDR1 SEHNR and CDR2 FQNEAQ (reference sequence). In nucleotides, the CDR3 is TGTGCCAGCACCACCAACAGGGGTTACGAGCAGTACTTC. It encodes CASTTNRGYEQYF.

The rearrangement uses TRBV4-2 and TRBJ2-1; D possibly corresponds to TRBD2 (6 bases). The CDR3 contains 16 residues. Germline V gives CDR1 LGHNA, CDR2 YNFKEQ. The V gene lost 2 bases and the J gene lost 4 bases, with 15 bases spanning the gap. The CDR3 region has the DNA TGTGCCAGCAGCCAACCTCGGGGCGGGATATACAATGAGCAGTTCTTC. Protein sequence: CASSQPRGGIYNEQFF.

The chain carries TRBV9 and TRBJ1-1, with no clear D. Trimming cost V 0 bases and J 1 base, with 16 bases left between them. Germline V gene lookup returns CDR1 SGDLS and CDR2 YYNGEE. The CDR3 consists of 17 residues. The CDR3 protein is CASSVESFGYSNTEAFF. CDR3 DNA: TGTGCCAGCAGCGTAGAGAGCTTCGGGTATTCGAACACTGAAGCTTTCTTT.

V gene TRBV5-1 combines with J gene TRBJ2-3; 8 bases are shared with TRBD2. Germline V gives CDR1 SGHRS, CDR2 YFSETQ. Unmatched junction bases numbered 6, after V lost 2 bases and J lost 4 bases. The CDR3 is 15 amino acids. The CDR3 DNA sequence: TGCGCCAGCAGCTTCTCGGGAGGGCCCCCAGATACGCAGTATTTT. Amino acid sequence: CASSFSGGPPDTQYF. Looking up the rest from reference TRBV5-1 and TRBJ2-3 gives the full variable domain: KAGVTQTPRYLIKTRGQQVTLSCSPISGHRSVSWYQQTPGQGLQFLFEYFSETQRNKGNFPGRFSGRQFSNSRSEMNVSTLELGDSALYLCASSFSGGPPDTQYFGPGTRLTVL.

The chain couples TRBV9 to TRBJ1-2; TRBD1 matches 10 bases. Trimming removed 4 bases from V and 5 bases from J; junction bases left unmatched: 14. The CDR3 contains 17 residues. Germline CDR1 SGDLS, CDR2 YYNGEE. The CDR3 DNA is TGTGCCAGCAGCACCAGAGACTCGGGACAGGGGAGGTATGGCTACACCTTC. This encodes CASSTRDSGQGRYGYTF.

The J gene is TRBJ1-4, the V gene TRBV5-8, with TRBD1 matching 7 bases. The CDR3 contains 17 residues. Germline V lookup: CDR1 SGHTS, CDR2 YDEGEE. The trim removed 3 bases at V and 0 bases at J, leaving 8 bases unmatched. The CDR3 DNA reads TGTGCCAGCAGCTACGGGGGACAGCTTGCAACTAATGAAAAACTGTTTTTT. Its translation: CASSYGGQLATNEKLFF.

The chain recombines TRBV28 with TRBJ2-7, with 8 nucleotides matching TRBD2. CDR1 is MDHEN and CDR2 is SYDVKM in the germline V gene. The CDR3 spans 16 residues. V was clipped by 5 bases and J by 1 base; unmatched bases: 10. The CDR3 sequence: CASSEAGEIRSYEQYF. In DNA, the CDR3 is TGTGCCAGCAGTGAAGCGGGAGAAATCCGGTCCTACGAGCAGTACTTC.

For this clonotype: One end of the junction varies from germline; a read error may be responsible. V gene TRBV7-2 combines with J gene TRBJ1-4; TRBD1 is a possible D gene (5 bases). The CDR3 contains 15 residues. The germline gives CDR1 SGHTA, CDR2 FQGNSA. This CDR3 reads CASSLAAGTSEKLFF. The CDR3 DNA follows: TGTGCCAGCAGCTTGGCGGCAGGGACTAGTGAAAAACTGTTTTTT.

For this clonotype: This sequence may be a read error, since a much larger clone differs from it by one base. The V gene is TRBV5-1, the J gene TRBJ1-2; 7 bases map to TRBD1. Germline V gene lookup returns CDR1 SGHRS and CDR2 YFSETQ. The V segment lost 3 bases and the J segment 3 bases; nucleotides outside the gene matches: 8. This CDR3 contains 15 residues. In DNA, the CDR3 is TGCGCCAGCAGCTACGGGACAGCAAAGGACTATGGCTACACCTTC. Translating gives CASSYGTAKDYGYTF.

This chain uses TRBV7-6 with TRBJ2-5; D unclear. The CDR3 has 15 residues. Germline-derived CDR1 and CDR2 are SGHVS and FNYEAQ. With 0 bases removed from V and 2 bases from J, the gap between germline ends came to 10 bases. The CDR3 DNA sequence: TGTGCCAGCAGCTTAGCCCGGACGGATCAAGAGACCCAGTACTTC. This sequence encodes CASSLARTDQETQYF.

The genes are TRBV12-3 or TRBV12-4 and TRBJ2-3, with 7 bases aligning to TRBD2. This CDR3 region has 16 residues. V lost 3 bases and J lost 1; bases outside the gene matches: 7. The DNA of the CDR3 is TGTGCCAGCAGTTTCCCGGGGGGAGGGGGCACAGATACGCAGTATTTT. Protein product: CASSFPGGGGTDTQYF.

As regards this clonotype: At one end the junction does not follow the germline gene, possibly because of a read error. V gene TRBV2 combines with J gene TRBJ2-3; 9 bases fit TRBD2. Per germline, CDR1 SNHLY and CDR2 FYNNEI. This CDR3 contains 16 residues. CDR3 loop: CTSRPPLLAGTDTRYF. CDR3 bases: TGTACCAGCAGACCCCCCTTACTAGCGGGCACAGATACGCGGTATTTT.

The genes are TRBV11-2 and TRBJ2-2, with D possibly being TRBD1 or TRBD2 (5 bases each). Germline V gives CDR1 SGHAT, CDR2 FQNNGV. This CDR3 comprises 15 residues. V gave up 5 bases and J gave up 6 bases, with 16 bases separating them. The CDR3 is CASSRPGTGSGELFF. Here the CDR3 DNA reads TGTGCCAGCAGCCGTCCCGGGACGGGGTCCGGGGAGCTGTTTTTT.

The V gene is TRBV27, the J gene TRBJ2-5, with 10 bases lining up with TRBD2. Germline assignment: CDR1 MNHEY and CDR2 SMNVEV (reference sequence). J lost 11 bases, V lost 1 base, and 16 bases had no gene match. There are 17 residues in the CDR3. The CDR3 reads CASSLLKSASGRHEQYF. CDR3 nucleotide sequence: TGTGCCAGCAGTTTATTAAAGTCGGCTAGCGGGAGACATGAGCAGTACTTC.

This chain connects TRBV10-3 to TRBJ1-5; maybe TRBD1 (6 bases). This CDR3 is built from 15 residues. CDR1 and CDR2 from the germline V gene are ENHRY and SYGVKD. The V end was cut by 2 bases, the J end by 5 bases, with 13 bases between. The chain's CDR3 is CAISETGAQDQPQHF. The DNA of the CDR3 is TGTGCCATCAGTGAGACGGGGGCGCAGGATCAGCCCCAGCATTTT.

This clonotype was detected many times. The chain couples TRBV7-2 to TRBJ2-3; D may be TRBD2 (6 bases). The CDR3 spans 14 residues. Germline lookup yields CDR1 SGHTA and CDR2 FQGNSA. The ends were cut back, 1 base at V and 5 bases at J, with 10 bases in the middle. CDR3 in amino acids: CASSLGLVRDTQYF. CDR3 sequence (DNA): TGTGCCAGCAGCTTAGGACTAGTCCGAGATACGCAGTATTTT. Filled out from reference TRBV7-2 and TRBJ2-3, the complete variable domain reads GAGVSQSPSNKVTEKGKDVELRCDPISGHTALYWYRQSLGQGLEFLIYFQGNSAPDKSGLPSDRFSAERTGGSVSTLTIQRTQQEDSAVYLCASSLGLVRDTQYFGPGTRLTVL.

The chain employs TRBV12-3 or TRBV12-4 and TRBJ1-6, with a weak D call TRBD1 (5 bases). V was pared by 3 bases and J by 9 bases, with 15 bases between. The CDR3 is 15 amino acids. CDR3 protein: CASSFHRGEGSPLHF. The CDR3 region has the DNA TGTGCCAGCAGTTTCCATAGGGGTGAGGGTTCACCCCTCCACTTT.

The rearrangement links TRBV7-2 to TRBJ2-5; the D is unclear. The germline V gene encodes CDR1 SGHTA and CDR2 FQGNSA. Trimming stripped 5 bases from V and 11 bases from J, with 36 bases between. There are 19 residues in the CDR3. In nucleotides, the CDR3 is TGTGCCAGCAGCCCACAAATGTTGCGATCTGGTCGTAAGTACAATGAGCAGTACTTC. As protein: CASSPQMLRSGRKYNEQYF.

This clonotype came up once. The rearrangement uses TRBV2 and TRBJ1-6; D call uncertain. Trimming removed 7 bases at V and 6 bases at J, with 10 bases between. Germline V gene lookup returns CDR1 SNHLY and CDR2 FYNNEI. The CDR3 loop spans 13 amino acids. CDR3: CASIRVANSPLHF. The CDR3 DNA is TGTGCCAGCATCCGGGTCGCTAATTCACCCCTCCACTTT.

The chain employs TRBV29-1 and TRBJ2-1; TRBD2 aligns across 9 bases. The germline V gene encodes CDR1 SQVTM and CDR2 ANQGSEA. V lost 1 base, J lost 0 bases, and 13 bases stayed unmatched. This CDR3 region has 19 residues. The CDR3, as DNA: TGCAGCGTTGAAGGATCCGGGACTAGCCGGAGATTCTCCTACAATGAGCAGTTCTTC. Its protein is CSVEGSGTSRRFSYNEQFF.

This clonotype showed up many times. This sequence joins TRBV5-1 and TRBJ1-2, with TRBD1 matching 7 bases. The CDR3 totals 15 residues. The junction had 7 bases not matched to a gene; V was cut back by 3 bases and J by 2 bases. Germline V gives CDR1 SGHRS, CDR2 YFSETQ. CDR3 protein: CASSSPGQSNYGYTF. CDR3 nucleotides: TGCGCCAGCAGCTCTCCGGGACAGTCCAACTATGGCTACACCTTC.

This clonotype was detected a few times. V usage is TRBV7-2 and J usage is TRBJ1-2; D is unclear. The germline V gene encodes CDR1 SGHTA and CDR2 FQGNSA. The CDR3 has 13 residues. The V and J ends lost 4 bases and 5 bases respectively, with 11 bases between them. The CDR3 is CASSSRREYGYTF. The CDR3 DNA follows: TGTGCCAGCAGCTCCCGACGCGAGTATGGCTACACCTTC.

The genes are TRBV6-6 and TRBJ2-3; the D is unclear. Deletions cut 7 bases from V and 1 base from J, with 12 bases between. The CDR3 contains 14 residues. CDR1 is MNHNY and CDR2 is SVGAGI in the germline V gene (reference sequence). The CDR3 DNA reads as TGTGCCAGCACCCCCGGGTGGGGCACAGATACGCAGTATTTT. This sequence encodes CASTPGWGTDTQYF.

The table lists this clonotype with many counts. The gene calls are TRBV14 and TRBJ2-7, with D perhaps assigned TRBD1 or TRBD2 (5 bases each). V lost 5 bases, J lost 1 base, and 9 bases lay in between. Germline CDR1 SGHDN, CDR2 FVKESK. This CDR3 has 13 residues. CDR3 loop: CASSWDGSYEQYF. CDR3 DNA: TGTGCCAGCAGCTGGGACGGATCCTACGAGCAGTACTTC.

This sequence joins TRBV4-1 and TRBJ1-5; no firm D call. CDR1 and CDR2 from the germline V gene are MGHRA and YSYEKL. V was cut by 4 bases and J by 6 bases, with 10 bases left in between. The CDR3 is made up of 13 amino acids. This CDR3 is CASSPVVSQPQHF. The CDR3 DNA reads as TGCGCCAGCAGCCCCGTGGTGAGTCAGCCCCAGCATTTT.

There are a few counts of this clonotype. The chain carries TRBV4-2 and TRBJ2-3, with D possibly being TRBD2 (5 bases). The germline CDR1 and CDR2 sequences are LGHNA and YNFKEQ. Trimming removed 0 bases from V and 8 bases from J, with 15 bases in between. The length of the CDR3 is 15 residues. The CDR3 here is CASSQDEGLPRTQYF. CDR3 DNA: TGTGCCAGCAGCCAAGATGAGGGCCTTCCCCGTACGCAGTATTTT.

The V and J genes are TRBV3-1 and TRBJ1-6; D call uncertain. This CDR3 region has 17 residues. Germline loops: CDR1 LGHDT, CDR2 YNNKEL (reference sequence). Deletions cut 0 bases from V and 0 bases from J, with 9 bases between. As DNA, the CDR3 is TGTGCCAGCAGCCAAGAAAGCCGGAGCTCCTATAATTCACCCCTCCACTTT. Translation gives CASSQESRSSYNSPLHF.

This clonotype was counted between two and nine times. The chain couples TRBV9 to TRBJ2-3; a possible D gene is TRBD2 (6 bases). V lost 0 bases and J 4 bases, leaving 9 bases between the germline ends. The CDR3 consists of 14 residues. CDR1 is SGDLS and CDR2 is YYNGEE in the germline V gene. The CDR3 sequence: CASSVVPSADTQYF. As DNA, the CDR3 is TGTGCCAGCAGCGTAGTTCCTAGCGCAGATACGCAGTATTTT.

This clonotype was observed many times. The rearrangement joins TRBV5-1 to TRBJ2-1; D is possibly TRBD1 or TRBD2 (5 bases each). This CDR3 spans 14 amino acids. Germline CDR1 is SGHRS and CDR2 is YFSETQ. V was trimmed by 4 bases and J by 3 bases, leaving 11 bases between them. Here the CDR3 DNA reads TGCGCCAGCAGCCCCCGGGACGGCTACAATGAGCAGTTCTTC. This translates into CASSPRDGYNEQFF.

This chain uses TRBV29-1 with TRBJ1-2, with TRBD1 as a possible D gene (5 bases). Looked up from germline, CDR1 is SQVTM and CDR2 is ANQGSEA. There are 15 residues in the CDR3. V lost 1 base and J 3 bases, leaving 15 bases between the germline ends. Written as DNA, the CDR3 is TGCAGCGTTGAAGGGACACCCGAGGGTGACTATGGCTACACCTTC. Amino acid sequence: CSVEGTPEGDYGYTF. Supplemented by reference TRBV29-1 and TRBJ1-2, the full variable domain reads SAVISQKPSRDICQRGTSLTIQCQVDSQVTMMFWYRQQPGQSLTLIATANQGSEATYESGFVIDKFPISRPNLTFSTLTVSNMSPEDSSIYLCSVEGTPEGDYGYTFGSGTRLTVV.

V gene TRBV5-6 combines with J gene TRBJ2-1; D is possibly TRBD2 (5 bases). Germline lookup yields CDR1 SGHDT and CDR2 YYEEEE. Trimming removed 0 bases from V and 2 bases from J, with 12 bases in between. The CDR3 is 16 amino acids. Here the CDR3 reads CASSLEFVTTYNEQFF. In nucleotides, the CDR3 is TGTGCCAGCAGCTTGGAGTTTGTGACTACCTACAATGAGCAGTTCTTC.